Below are 4 T cell receptor beta chains sequenced from a single sample in a study of cytotoxic CD8 clonotypes in ibrutinib-treated CLL. This table comes from immunoSEQ multiplex PCR, and its TCRdb copy is limited to in-frame clones, with some not included. Here the sample spans some 150,000 clones, 79% being singletons. The sequencing here drew on PBMCs, taken after 12 months of ibrutinib treatment. The source of these receptors is a human donor with chronic lymphocytic leukemia.

V is TRBV7-2 and J is TRBJ2-7; D gene ambiguous. Trimming removed 3 bases from V and 5 bases from J, with 5 bases in between. Germline V gene data show CDR1 as SGHTA and CDR2 as FQGNSA. The CDR3 has 11 amino acids. CDR3 bases: TGTGCCAGCAGCTTTGCTGACGAGCAGTACTTC. This gives the protein CASSFADEQYF.

As for this clone: A read error may produce the germline difference seen at one junction end. The chain combines TRBV18 with TRBJ2-1; 7 bases map to TRBD2. CDR3 size: 15 residues. Germline V lookup: CDR1 KGHSH, CDR2 LQKENI. This CDR3 is CASSELAPSYNEQFF. The CDR3 region has the DNA TGTGCCAGCTCAGAACTAGCGCCGTCCTACAATGAGCAATTCTTC.

The genes are TRBV4-3 and TRBJ1-2; 8 positions match TRBD1. This CDR3 has 14 amino acids. The germline CDR1 and CDR2 sequences are LGHNA and YSLEER. The junction had 6 bases not matched to a gene; V was cut back by 1 base and J by 8 bases. CDR3 region: CASSQVQGVGGYTF. The CDR3 DNA reads as TGCGCCAGCAGCCAAGTACAGGGGGTTGGGGGCTACACCTTC.

The rearrangement links TRBV7-2 to TRBJ1-2; perhaps TRBD1 as D (5 bases). The CDR3 is 13 residues long. Trimming took off 2 bases at V and 4 bases at J, with 8 bases between the two ends. In germline, CDR1 is SGHTA, CDR2 FQGNSA. The CDR3 sequence is CASSLTGTYGYTF. CDR3 bases: TGTGCCAGCAGCTTAACCGGGACCTATGGCTACACCTTC. The full variable domain, with the rest looked up from reference TRBV7-2 and TRBJ1-2, is GAGVSQSPSNKVTEKGKDVELRCDPISGHTALYWYRQSLGQGLEFLIYFQGNSAPDKSGLPSDRFSAERTGGSVSTLTIQRTQQEDSAVYLCASSLTGTYGYTFGSGTRLTVV.